The clone carrying this T cell receptor beta chain was counted once. Repertoires were generated with immunoSEQ multiplex PCR, while TCRdb's copy carries only in-frame clones and drops some. The sample carries 150,000 to 200,000 clones, around 73% recorded once. These data originate in a study of blood T cell repertoires in COVID-19. On the study more broadly: Sample material is recorded as cDNA or gDNA derived from T cells, B-cell-depleted T cells, or PBMCs.

Between the trimmed V and J ends, which lost 6 bases and 6 bases, there was a span of 14 bases. Germline values: CDR1 WNHNN, CDR2 SYGVQD (reference sequence). CDR3 length: 13 residues. The sequence was collected from a woman in her 50s who had recovered from COVID-19. Sequenced: PBMCs or T cells enriched from blood (not recorded which). V is TRBV10-1 and J is TRBJ2-5, with a weak D call TRBD1 (5 bases). This CDR3 reads CASSTQGSQTQYF. The CDR3 bases are TGCGCCAGCAGCACTCAGGGTTCCCAGACCCAGTACTTC.